The next 14 T cell receptor beta chains were all read from a single sample in a study of T cell responses to AZD1222 COVID-19 vaccine. Profiled with immunoSEQ multiplex PCR; TCRdb holds only in-frame clones, not every one. In the table there are over 120,000 clones, roughly 84% of which are singletons. The sequences come from peripheral blood, collected 28 days after the second AZD1222 dose. Receptors were obtained from an adult who received the AZD1222 COVID-19 vaccine.

The CDR3 bases are TGTGCCAGCAGCGGGAGGCGGGGCCAAGACTACACCTTC. Amino acids: CASSGRRGQDYTF. The rearrangement links TRBV7-9 to TRBJ1-2, with D maybe TRBD1 (5 bases). Between the trimmed V and J ends, which lost 5 bases and 10 bases, there was a span of 17 bases. CDR3 length: 13 residues. CDR1 is SEHNR, CDR2 FQNEAQ, per germline (reference sequence).

This clone was seen just once. In the same sample, other DNA sequences code for this CDR3. This chain connects TRBV28 to TRBJ1-1; D not resolved. Germline values: CDR1 MDHEN, CDR2 SYDVKM. Trimming removed 2 bases from V and 2 bases from J, with 3 bases in between. This CDR3 contains 12 residues. The CDR3 loop reads CASSLVNTEAFF. The CDR3 region has the DNA TGTGCCAGCAGTTTAGTCAACACTGAAGCTTTCTTT.

J is TRBJ2-3 and V is TRBV7-2; a weak D match, TRBD2 (5 bases). The CDR3 totals 14 residues. The V and J ends lost 1 base and 1 base respectively, with 6 bases between them. The V gene's germline CDR1 is SGHTA and CDR2 FQGNSA. For the CDR3, the DNA is TGTGCCAGCAGCTTAGGCGGGCGCACAGATACGCAGTATTTT. Protein: CASSLGGRTDTQYF.

The chain employs TRBV7-2 and TRBJ2-7; perhaps TRBD2 as D (6 bases). Germline V gene data show CDR1 as SGHTA and CDR2 as FQGNSA. CDR3 length equals 14 residues. Trimming shortened V by 5 bases and J by 3 bases, and 14 bases separated the two germline ends. CDR3 region: CASSRNLASYEQYF. CDR3 nucleotides: TGTGCCAGCAGCCGTAATCTAGCGAGCTACGAGCAGTACTTC.

The V and J genes are TRBV5-1 and TRBJ2-3, with 10 bases fitting TRBD2. CDR1 SGHRS and CDR2 YFSETQ come from the germline V gene. V dropped 3 bases and J dropped 1; count of bases not matched to a gene: 2. This CDR3 contains 15 residues. Written as DNA, the CDR3 is TGCGCCAGCAGCTCCGGACTAGCGGGCACAGATACGCAGTATTTT. It codes for CASSSGLAGTDTQYF.

This chain uses TRBV5-1 with TRBJ2-7, with 11 nucleotides matching TRBD1. Trimming at V came to 4 bases and at J to 0 bases, leaving 3 bases not matched to a gene. The CDR3 is 15 amino acids. Germline assignment: CDR1 SGHRS and CDR2 YFSETQ. In nucleotides, the CDR3 is TGCGCCAGCAGCGTGGACAGGGGGCCCTCCTACGAGCAGTACTTC. This gives the protein CASSVDRGPSYEQYF.

The chain links TRBV6-1 to TRBJ2-1, with TRBD2 identical over 7 bases. This CDR3 has 16 residues. V lost 4 bases and J lost 5; bases outside the gene matches: 11. CDR1 is MNHNS, CDR2 SASEGT, per germline. The DNA for the CDR3 is TGTGCCAGCAGTGGACCCAGAGCGGCGGGGGACAATGAGCAGTTCTTC. It yields the protein CASSGPRAAGDNEQFF.

The chain's CDR3 is CASSETVFTEAFF. The CDR3 DNA follows: TGTGCCAGCAGTGAGACAGTCTTCACTGAAGCTTTCTTT. The J gene is TRBJ1-1, the V gene TRBV12-3 or TRBV12-4, with TRBD1 as a possible D gene (5 bases). This CDR3 comprises 13 residues. Trimming took 5 bases from V and 4 from J, leaving 11 bases between them.

This clone was recorded only once. The chain employs TRBV10-1 and TRBJ2-1; D possibly uses TRBD1 or TRBD2 (5 bases each). The germline V gene encodes CDR1 WNHNN and CDR2 SYGVQD (reference sequence). Between the trimmed V and J ends, which lost 2 bases and 0 bases, there was a span of 8 bases. This CDR3 contains 15 residues. The CDR3 spells CASSEAGSSYNEQFF. CDR3 bases: TGCGCCAGCAGTGAGGCAGGGAGCTCCTACAATGAGCAGTTCTTC.

This rearrangement joins TRBV14 to TRBJ1-1, with D unclear. Per germline, CDR1 SGHDN and CDR2 FVKESK. The V end was cut by 0 bases, the J end by 5 bases, with 10 bases between. CDR3 length: 14 residues. The chain's CDR3 is CASSQERVRTEAFF. The CDR3 nucleotides read TGTGCCAGCAGCCAAGAAAGGGTAAGAACTGAAGCTTTCTTT.

The genes are TRBV29-1 and TRBJ1-2; D is possibly TRBD1 (5 bases). Germline V gene sequence: CDR1 SQVTM, CDR2 ANQGSEA. The CDR3 has 13 amino acids. Trimming removed 4 bases from V and 2 bases from J, with 11 bases in between. For the CDR3, the DNA is TGCAGCGTTGGGGGAGGGGAGAACTATGGCTACACCTTC. Protein product: CSVGGGENYGYTF.

DNA for the CDR3: TGTGCCAGCCAAACTTCCCCGGGACTAGAGGCCGGGGAGCTGTTTTTT. As protein: CASQTSPGLEAGELFF. This sequence joins TRBV2 and TRBJ2-2, with TRBD2 matching 8 bases. The CDR3 consists of 16 residues. V was clipped by 8 bases and J by 6 bases; unmatched bases: 14. Germline V gene sequence: CDR1 SNHLY, CDR2 FYNNEI.

This clone was detected a few times. The rearrangement joins TRBV7-6 to TRBJ2-7; 10 bases line up with TRBD2. After removal of 1 base from V and 1 base from J, the junction contained 7 bases not matched to a gene. The CDR3 has 17 amino acids. CDR1 SGHVS and CDR2 FNYEAQ come from the germline V gene. CDR3 coding DNA: TGTGCCAGCAGCTTAGGATGGACTAGCGGAGCTTCCTACGAGCAGTACTTC. It specifies CASSLGWTSGASYEQYF.

V is TRBV18 and J is TRBJ2-1; D not resolved. CDR1 is KGHSH and CDR2 is LQKENI in the germline V gene. The CDR3 has 15 residues. Trimming took off 1 base at V and 3 bases at J, with 10 bases between the two ends. CDR3 nucleotide sequence: TGTGCCAGCTCACCACGTTCTAAACACTACAATGAGCAGTTCTTC. Amino acid sequence: CASSPRSKHYNEQFF.